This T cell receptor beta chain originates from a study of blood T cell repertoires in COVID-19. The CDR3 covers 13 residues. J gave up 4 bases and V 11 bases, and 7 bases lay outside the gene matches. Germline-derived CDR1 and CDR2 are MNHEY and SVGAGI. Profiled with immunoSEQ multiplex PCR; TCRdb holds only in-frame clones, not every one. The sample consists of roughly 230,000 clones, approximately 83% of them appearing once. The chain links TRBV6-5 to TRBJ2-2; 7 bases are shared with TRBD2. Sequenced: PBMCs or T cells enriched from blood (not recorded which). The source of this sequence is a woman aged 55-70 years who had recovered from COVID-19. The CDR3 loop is CAGLDSFTGELFF. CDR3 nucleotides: TGTGCCGGACTAGACTCATTCACCGGGGAGCTGTTTTTT.